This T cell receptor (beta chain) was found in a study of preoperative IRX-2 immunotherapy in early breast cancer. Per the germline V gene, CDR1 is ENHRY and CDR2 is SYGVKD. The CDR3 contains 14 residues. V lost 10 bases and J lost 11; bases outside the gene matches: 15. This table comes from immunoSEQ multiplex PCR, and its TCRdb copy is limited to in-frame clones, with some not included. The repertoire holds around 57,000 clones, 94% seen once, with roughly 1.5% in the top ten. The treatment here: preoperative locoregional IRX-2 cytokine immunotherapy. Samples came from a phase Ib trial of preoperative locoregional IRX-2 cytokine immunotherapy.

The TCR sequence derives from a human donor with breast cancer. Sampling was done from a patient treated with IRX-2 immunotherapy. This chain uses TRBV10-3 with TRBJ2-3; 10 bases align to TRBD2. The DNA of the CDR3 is TGTGCCACACAAGCTGTTAGCGGGGGGTCTCGGCAGTATTTT. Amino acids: CATQAVSGGSRQYF.